Following are 6 T cell receptor beta chains from one sample sequenced in a study of shared clonotypes between healthy human individuals (dated by TCRdb to 2018 to 2020). Libraries were prepared through the immunoSEQ multiplex PCR assay. Sourced from immuneACCESS, this table was stored by TCRdb with only in-frame sequences that have V and J called. A share of the clones is absent; for the studies checked, an unresolved V gene accounts for under half, and the remainder has no known explanation. For this sample there are about 1 million clones; about 75% appear just once. The top ten hold over 1.3% of the sample. Sample: memory CD4+ T cells sorted from blood. The meaning of the sample's cell subset or site label: CD45RA-negative fraction. The receptors originated from a man in his late teens or twenties in good health.

This chain joins TRBV5-4 and TRBJ2-2; tentatively, D is TRBD2 (6 bases). Germline CDR1 and CDR2: SGHNT and YYREEE (reference sequence). The CDR3 consists of 12 residues. Trimming removed 4 bases from V and 8 bases from J, with 9 bases in between. CDR3 coding DNA: TGTGCCAGCAGCCGGGGAGGTGGGGAGCTGTTTTTT. It is translated as CASSRGGGELFF.

This clone came up a few times. This could be a read error, since a much larger clone is one nucleotide away. Other DNA sequences in this sample translate to the same CDR3. The rearrangement uses TRBV7-2 and TRBJ1-5; D call uncertain. CDR3 length equals 13 residues. Between the trimmed V and J ends, which lost 1 base and 6 bases, there was a span of 7 bases. Per the germline V gene, CDR1 is SGHTA and CDR2 is FQGNSA. The CDR3 sequence is CASSLVEGQPQHF. The CDR3 DNA follows: TGTGCCAGCAGCTTAGTAGAGGGTCAGCCCCAGCATTTT.

This chain links TRBV2 with TRBJ2-5, with D perhaps assigned TRBD1 or TRBD2 (5 bases each). From germline, CDR1 is SNHLY and CDR2 FYNNEI. Trimming removed 1 base from V and 4 bases from J, with 13 bases in between. The CDR3 contains 15 residues. The CDR3 DNA reads as TGTGCCAGCAGTGAAGAAGGGACCCCCAGAGAGACCCAGTACTTC. Encoded protein: CASSEEGTPRETQYF.

This clone appeared a few times. The chain is built from TRBV6-1 and TRBJ2-1, with D uncertain. This CDR3 is 14 amino acids long. Germline V gene data show CDR1 as MNHNS and CDR2 as SASEGT. Trimming took off 4 bases at V and 7 bases at J, with 14 bases between the two ends. DNA for the CDR3: TGTGCCAGCAGTGGGTTCGAAATAAGAAATGAGCAGTTCTTC. Its translation is CASSGFEIRNEQFF.

This clone was picked up a small number of times. The J gene is TRBJ1-1, the V gene TRBV30, with D maybe TRBD1 (6 bases). From germline, CDR1 is GTSNPN and CDR2 SVGIG (reference sequence). Trimming shortened V by 2 bases and J by 10 bases, and 20 bases separated the two germline ends. The CDR3 is 14 amino acids. The CDR3, as DNA: TGTGCCTGGAGTTGGGCAGGGGTCTCCTCTGTAGCTTTCTTT. Protein: CAWSWAGVSSVAFF.

The rearrangement links TRBV7-2 to TRBJ2-3, with 7 bases lining up with TRBD2. Germline CDR1 is SGHTA and CDR2 is FQGNSA. The CDR3 is 18 amino acids. After removal of 5 bases from V and 3 bases from J, the junction contained 17 bases not matched to a gene. CDR3 bases: TGTGCCAGCAGCCCTCCCGGAAAGGGCGGGAGAGGGACAGATACGCAGTATTTT. As protein: CASSPPGKGGRGTDTQYF.